A single sample is the source of the 23 T cell receptor beta chains below, sequenced in a study of cytomegalovirus exposure and HLA in healthy donors. The PCR made use of 60 Vbeta and 13 Jbeta primers. The assay was immunoSEQ multiplex PCR, and TCRdb's table has in-frame clones only and misses some. The sample shows about 140,000 clones, roughly 80% of them seen only once. Material for sequencing was PBMCs. Every receptor here comes from a man in his forties or fifties in good health and CMV-seropositive.

The chain employs TRBV27 and TRBJ2-1; a weak D match, TRBD1 (5 bases). V lost 5 bases and J lost 3, with 11 bases in between. CDR3 length equals 14 residues. Germline CDR1 and CDR2: MNHEY and SMNVEV (reference sequence). This chain's CDR3 is CASSPAGLYNEQFF. As DNA, the CDR3 is TGTGCCAGCAGTCCCGCAGGGCTCTACAATGAGCAGTTCTTC.

The chain uses TRBV5-1 and TRBJ1-2; no firm D call. Deletions cut 5 bases from V and 4 bases from J, with 15 bases between. The CDR3 consists of 14 residues. Per germline, CDR1 SGHRS and CDR2 YFSETQ. CDR3 sequence: CASRESTATYGYTF. CDR3 nucleotides: TGCGCCAGCAGGGAATCCACAGCTACCTATGGCTACACCTTC. The entire variable domain, with the rest obtained from reference TRBV5-1 and TRBJ1-2, is as follows: KAGVTQTPRYLIKTRGQQVTLSCSPISGHRSVSWYQQTPGQGLQFLFEYFSETQRNKGNFPGRFSGRQFSNSRSEMNVSTLELGDSALYLCASRESTATYGYTFGSGTRLTVV.

The chain links TRBV5-6 to TRBJ2-7, with 8 bases identical to TRBD2. The V gene's germline CDR1 is SGHDT and CDR2 YYEEEE. V dropped 4 bases and J dropped 6; count of bases not matched to a gene: 6. The CDR3 covers 13 residues. The CDR3 DNA reads as TGTGCCAGCAGCCCGGGACTAGTACTCGAGCAGTACTTC. This sequence encodes CASSPGLVLEQYF. The variable domain in full, completed from reference TRBV5-6 and TRBJ2-7, reads DAGVTQSPTHLIKTRGQQVTLRCSPKSGHDTVSWYQQALGQGPQFIFQYYEEEERQRGNFPDRFSGHQFPNYSSELNVNALLLGDSALYLCASSPGLVLEQYFGPGTRLTVT.

J is TRBJ1-6 and V is TRBV7-9; D ambiguous. The length of the CDR3 is 15 residues. The V end lost 5 bases, the J end lost 10 bases, and 18 bases lay between the germline ends. In germline, CDR1 is SEHNR, CDR2 FQNEAQ (reference sequence). As DNA, the CDR3 is TGTGCCAGCAGCCTAAAGGGATCTAGGGAGTCACCCCTCCACTTT. Its translation: CASSLKGSRESPLHF. The variable domain in full, with the rest retrieved from reference TRBV7-9 and TRBJ1-6, is DTGVSQNPRHKITKRGQNVTFRCDPISEHNRLYWYRQTLGQGPEFLTYFQNEAQLEKSRLLSDRFSAERPKGSFSTLEIQRTEQGDSAMYLCASSLKGSRESPLHFGNGTRLTVT.

The chain carries TRBV6-6 and TRBJ2-7; D possibly corresponds to TRBD2 (6 bases). The germline V and J ends were trimmed by 2 bases and 5 bases, with 13 bases remaining between them. The CDR3 totals 14 residues. Per germline, CDR1 MNHNY and CDR2 SVGAGI (reference sequence). CDR3: CASSYPREFHEQYF. Here the CDR3 DNA reads TGTGCCAGCAGTTACCCCCGGGAGTTCCACGAGCAGTACTTC.

The CDR3 coding sequence is TGTGCCAGCAGCTTTAATAGGCTAGCGGGAGGGAGGCAAGAGACCCAGTACTTC. The encoded protein is CASSFNRLAGGRQETQYF. The V gene is TRBV5-6, the J gene TRBJ2-5; TRBD2 matches 12 bases. CDR1 SGHDT and CDR2 YYEEEE come from the germline V gene. V shed 2 bases and J 2 bases; nucleotides not matched to a gene: 10. The CDR3 loop spans 18 amino acids.

V gene TRBV5-1 combines with J gene TRBJ2-5, with TRBD1 matching 7 bases. The end of the DNA fits TRBJ2-7 better, so the J call may be wrong. Germline CDR1 reads SGHRS; CDR2 reads YFSETQ. CDR3 length: 13 amino acids. CDR3 sequence reads: CASSSGQDYEQYF. The CDR3, as DNA: TGCGCCAGCAGCTCTGGACAGGATTACGAGCAGTACTTC.

This clone appeared a few times. The chain uses TRBV6-1 and TRBJ1-1, with a weak D call TRBD1 (6 bases). Trimming took off 7 bases at V and 8 bases at J, with 11 bases between the two ends. CDR3 length equals 11 residues. Germline V gene data show CDR1 as MNHNS and CDR2 as SASEGT. The CDR3 loop is CASTLQGEAFF. CDR3 DNA: TGTGCCAGCACTTTACAGGGAGAAGCTTTCTTT.

The chain has TRBV19 and TRBJ2-2, with TRBD1 identical over 10 bases. The germline V gene has CDR1 LNHDA and CDR2 SQIVND (reference sequence). The CDR3 is made up of 15 amino acids. V dropped 4 bases and J dropped 6; count of bases not matched to a gene: 5. The chain's CDR3 is CASSNTGTGAGELFF. In DNA form, the CDR3 reads TGTGCCAGTAGTAATACCGGGACAGGGGCCGGGGAGCTGTTTTTT.

The chain couples TRBV5-4 to TRBJ1-2, with 9 nucleotides matching TRBD1. The CDR3 length is 14 residues. Germline-derived CDR1 and CDR2 are SGHNT and YYREEE (reference sequence). Trimming took 4 bases from V and 3 from J; bases not matched to a gene: 4. The CDR3 here is CASSPTGGYYGYTF. The CDR3 DNA follows: TGTGCCAGCAGCCCGACAGGGGGTTACTATGGCTACACCTTC.

This clone was recorded only once. The chain links TRBV19 to TRBJ2-7; D is ambiguous. The CDR3 has 14 residues. Trimming took 4 bases from V and 3 from J, leaving 13 bases between them. Germline-derived CDR1 and CDR2 are LNHDA and SQIVND (reference sequence). CDR3 region: CASSNYLGDYEQYF. The CDR3 bases are TGTGCCAGTAGTAACTACCTTGGCGACTACGAGCAGTACTTC.

This clone was seen once. V usage is TRBV10-2 and J usage is TRBJ2-7; 9 bases line up with TRBD1. CDR3 length: 14 residues. With V trimmed by 7 bases and J by 0 bases, 4 bases remained unmatched. Germline V gene lookup returns CDR1 WSHSY and CDR2 SAAADI. The CDR3 nucleotides read TGCGCCAGCACCGGGACAGGGAGCTCCTACGAGCAGTACTTC. Translation: CASTGTGSSYEQYF.

This clone has only one observation. V gene TRBV25-1 combines with J gene TRBJ2-3; D is perhaps TRBD2 (7 bases). The CDR3 contains 14 residues. Germline V CDR1 and CDR2: MGHDK, SYGVNS. The germline V and J ends were trimmed by 5 bases and 8 bases, with 17 bases remaining between them. CDR3 in DNA: TGTGCCAGCAGTATACGGGGGGCGTTCGGTACGCAGTATTTT. This gives the protein CASSIRGAFGTQYF.

The chain links TRBV10-3 to TRBJ2-7, with D maybe TRBD1 (6 bases). The V end was cut by 8 bases, the J end by 6 bases, with 14 bases between. Germline V gene sequence: CDR1 ENHRY, CDR2 SYGVKD. CDR3 length: 12 amino acids. The CDR3 protein is CAIGFRGSEQYF. In DNA, the CDR3 is TGTGCCATCGGATTCAGGGGAAGCGAGCAGTACTTC.

The chain joins TRBV5-5 to TRBJ2-1; D remains unclear. The CDR3 contains 14 residues. Germline V lookup: CDR1 SGHKS, CDR2 YYEKEE (reference sequence). The V end lost 0 bases, the J end lost 6 bases, and 10 bases lay between the germline ends. The CDR3 DNA is TGTGCCAGCAGCTTGGTCCGTGTCGGCAATGAGCAGTTCTTC. It is translated as CASSLVRVGNEQFF.

The V gene is TRBV7-2, the J gene TRBJ1-2, with TRBD1 matching over 7 bases. This CDR3 contains 15 residues. The V gene's germline CDR1 is SGHTA and CDR2 FQGNSA. After removal of 5 bases from V and 2 bases from J, the junction contained 8 bases not matched to a gene. The CDR3 loop is CASSLRTGNNYGYTF. CDR3 coding DNA: TGTGCCAGCAGCCTCCGGACAGGAAACAACTATGGCTACACCTTC.

In this sample, this clone turned up once. V gene TRBV2 combines with J gene TRBJ1-3, with 7 bases that match TRBD1. CDR3 length: 18 amino acids. The germline V gene has CDR1 SNHLY and CDR2 FYNNEI. V lost 6 bases to trimming and J lost 0 bases; unmatched junction nucleotides: 14. The CDR3 DNA follows: TGTGCCAGCAGCCTAGAACGGGACAGAGAAATCTCTGGAAACACCATATATTTT. Translation: CASSLERDREISGNTIYF.

This clone was seen a few times. V is TRBV2 and J is TRBJ1-4, with 7 bases fitting TRBD1. The CDR3 is made up of 13 amino acids. Trimming at V came to 3 bases and at J to 13 bases, leaving 8 bases not matched to a gene. Germline CDR1 reads SNHLY; CDR2 reads FYNNEI. CDR3 amino acids: CASSDDRERRLFF. The CDR3 DNA reads as TGTGCCAGCAGTGACGACAGGGAGAGGAGACTGTTTTTT.

J is TRBJ1-2 and V is TRBV6-5, with 9 bases fitting TRBD1. V shed 6 bases and J 3 bases; nucleotides not matched to a gene: 5. Germline CDR1 MNHEY, CDR2 SVGAGI. The CDR3 sequence is 14 residues long. DNA of the CDR3: TGTGCCAGCAGCTTACAGGGGGCCGACTATGGCTACACCTTC. The encoded protein is CASSLQGADYGYTF.

The rearrangement joins TRBV18 to TRBJ1-5; D not resolved. The CDR3 runs 15 residues. Germline V gene sequence: CDR1 KGHSH, CDR2 LQKENI. Trimming took off 4 bases at V and 2 bases at J, with 12 bases between the two ends. CDR3 sequence: CASSLSVWGNQPQHF. The CDR3 nucleotides are TGTGCCAGCTCACTAAGCGTATGGGGCAATCAGCCCCAGCATTTT.

The chain uses TRBV4-1 and TRBJ2-7, with D hard to call. Germline values: CDR1 MGHRA, CDR2 YSYEKL. The ends were cut back, 0 bases at V and 2 bases at J, with 8 bases in the middle. CDR3 length: 14 residues. The CDR3 loop reads CASSQDRSTYEQYF. The DNA for the CDR3 is TGCGCCAGCAGCCAAGACCGCTCTACCTACGAGCAGTACTTC.

V gene TRBV25-1 combines with J gene TRBJ1-1; D is undetermined. The V gene lost 1 base and the J gene lost 11 bases, with 14 bases spanning the gap. Germline CDR1 and CDR2: MGHDK and SYGVNS. The CDR3 is 13 residues long. CDR3 region: CASSELGRTSAFF. The CDR3 DNA reads TGTGCCAGCAGTGAATTAGGGAGGACGAGTGCTTTCTTT.

This clone was found once. V and J are TRBV18 and TRBJ1-2; 9 nucleotides match TRBD1. The V segment lost 3 bases and the J segment 6 bases; nucleotides outside the gene matches: 2. Germline V gene sequence: CDR1 KGHSH, CDR2 LQKENI. There are 13 residues in the CDR3. The CDR3 protein is CASSPDRGDGYTF. Here the CDR3 DNA reads TGTGCCAGCTCACCGGACAGGGGTGATGGCTACACCTTC.